The 14 T cell receptor beta chains below all came from one sample that was sequenced in a study of CD4 and CD8 cells across lung adenocarcinoma regions. TCRdb itself ran the PCR reads through MiXCR, one entry per CDR3 protein. Altogether more than 6,000 distinct CDR3 sequences are present, around 60% being singletons, with the ten largest covering 24%. Sequencing was done on a sample of CD4+ T cells from the center of a lung tumor. The receptors were sampled from a female donor with lung adenocarcinoma. The CD4 and CD8 labels of this study may be unreliable.

The V call is TRBV27, the J call TRBJ2-1; the D gene is possibly TRBD2 (6 bases). The end of the DNA fits TRBJ2-5 better, so the J call may be wrong. Per the germline V gene, CDR1 is MNHEY and CDR2 is SMNVEV (reference sequence). The CDR3 has 15 amino acids. CDR3 sequence: CASTNRGGDENTQYF. The CDR3 region has the DNA TGTGCCAGCACCAACCGCGGCGGGGACGAAAACACCCAGTACTTC.

V is TRBV4-1 and J is TRBJ2-1; TRBD2 aligns across 8 bases. After removal of 0 bases from V and 4 bases from J, the junction contained 11 bases not matched to a gene. The germline CDR1 and CDR2 sequences are MGHRA and YSYEKL. This CDR3 is built from 18 residues. As DNA, the CDR3 is TGCGCCAGCAGCCAAGATAGCCCCAGCGGGAGCTTTTACAATGAGCAGTTCTTC. Protein product: CASSQDSPSGSFYNEQFF.

With respect to this clonotype: A junction boundary mismatches the germline segment, possibly from a read error. This rearrangement joins TRBV20-1 to TRBJ2-3; tentatively, D is TRBD1 (5 bases). Germline lookup yields CDR1 DFQATT and CDR2 SNEGSKA (reference sequence). The CDR3 sequence is 12 residues long. DNA for the CDR3: TGCAGTGCTAGGGGGCCGGGTGGGGTGAGGTTCTTC. Protein: CSARGPGGVRFF.

To note about this clonotype: A clone one base away is much larger, so this may be a read error. The rearrangement links TRBV6-2 or TRBV6-3 to TRBJ2-7; the match to TRBD2 covers 8 bases. The CDR3 sequence is 15 residues long. The J segment lost 2 bases and the V segment lost 5 bases, leaving 8 bases of the junction unmatched. Germline loops: CDR1 MNHEY, CDR2 SVGEGT. The CDR3 region has the DNA TGTGCCAGCAGTCACGGGCGGGGGGTCACCTACGAGCAGTACTTC. This gives the protein CASSHGRGVTYEQYF.

This chain connects TRBV27 to TRBJ1-2; a possible D gene is TRBD1 (5 bases). The V and J ends lost 7 bases and 7 bases respectively, with 19 bases between them. Germline lookup yields CDR1 MNHEY and CDR2 SMNVEV (reference sequence). This CDR3 has 14 amino acids. The CDR3: CASTSLGGISGYTF. CDR3 nucleotides: TGTGCCAGCACTTCCCTCGGGGGAATCTCTGGCTACACCTTC.

The chain has TRBV6-1 and TRBJ2-3; 7 positions match TRBD2. The CDR3 is 13 residues long. The V gene's germline CDR1 is MNHNS and CDR2 SASEGT. The J segment lost 4 bases and the V segment lost 3 bases, leaving 1 base of the junction unmatched. The CDR3 bases are TGTGCCAGCAGTGAGGCGGGGGCAGATACGCAGTATTTT. Translation: CASSEAGADTQYF.

This clonotype was picked up a small number of times. The J gene is TRBJ2-5, the V gene TRBV6-1; no reliable D call. With the DNA end fitting TRBJ2-7 better, the J assignment may be wrong. The germline V gene encodes CDR1 MNHNS and CDR2 SASEGT. There are 13 residues in the CDR3. CDR3 residues: CASSEDHAYEQYF. CDR3 sequence (DNA): TGTGCCAGCAGTGAAGACCACGCCTACGAGCAGTACTTC.

Details on this clonotype: At one of its ends the junction is not consistent with the germline gene, which may arise from a read error. The rearrangement uses TRBV4-1 and TRBJ2-1; D gene ambiguous. This CDR3 is built from 14 residues. CDR1 and CDR2 from the germline V gene are MGHRA and YSYEKL. The DNA for the CDR3 is TGCGCCAGCAGCCAAGAAAGCTCCTACGATGAGCAGTTTTTT. Amino acids: CASSQESSYDEQFF.

The genes are TRBV27 and TRBJ2-3; 10 positions agree with TRBD2. V shed 7 bases and J 2 bases; nucleotides not matched to a gene: 6. Germline assignment: CDR1 MNHEY and CDR2 SMNVEV (reference sequence). The CDR3 consists of 15 residues. The CDR3 DNA reads TGTGCCAGCACACTAGCGGGAACTTCCACAGATACGCAGTATTTT. It encodes CASTLAGTSTDTQYF.

Worth noting for this clonotype: Since a much larger clone is just one base distant, this may be a read error. V is TRBV6-1 and J is TRBJ1-1; unclear D gene. Germline loops: CDR1 MNHNS, CDR2 SASEGT. CDR3 length: 16 residues. V dropped 6 bases and J dropped 0 bases, with 17 bases sitting between them. CDR3 sequence: CASRARTYGLNTEAFF. The DNA of the CDR3 is TGTGCCAGCAGGGCCAGGACCTATGGCTTGAACACTGAAGCTTTCTTT.

The chain employs TRBV6-1 and TRBJ1-5; a weak D match, TRBD1 (6 bases). From germline, CDR1 is MNHNS and CDR2 SASEGT. V was trimmed by 3 bases and J by 7 bases, leaving 13 bases between them. The CDR3 is 14 amino acids. This CDR3 is CASSETQGIQPQHF. In DNA form, the CDR3 reads TGTGCCAGCAGTGAGACACAGGGAATACAGCCCCAGCATTTT.

This clonotype was counted between two and nine times. This chain connects TRBV6-5 to TRBJ1-1; D unresolved. V shed 0 bases and J shed 4 bases, with 12 bases lying between them. The CDR3 sequence is 15 residues long. Germline loops: CDR1 MNHEY, CDR2 SVGAGI. The DNA for the CDR3 is TGTGCCAGCAGTTACTCGGGGAGTATCGGCACTGAAGCTTTCTTT. It yields the protein CASSYSGSIGTEAFF.

The rearrangement joins TRBV20-1 to TRBJ2-7; 8 bases match TRBD2. CDR3 size: 14 residues. Germline V CDR1 and CDR2: DFQATT, SNEGSKA (reference sequence). The V segment lost 0 bases and the J segment 5 bases; nucleotides outside the gene matches: 6. Written as DNA, the CDR3 is TGCAGTGCTAGAGACCGGGAGGGCCTCAACGAGCAGTACTTC. This translates into CSARDREGLNEQYF.

V usage is TRBV14 and J usage is TRBJ2-3, with D unclear. Germline CDR1 is SGHDN and CDR2 is FVKESK. This CDR3 region has 14 residues. Trimming pared 1 base from V and 0 bases from J, leaving 5 bases between. CDR3 nucleotide sequence: TGTGCCAGCAGCCAAGGGATGAGCACAGATACGCAGTATTTT. Translation gives CASSQGMSTDTQYF.